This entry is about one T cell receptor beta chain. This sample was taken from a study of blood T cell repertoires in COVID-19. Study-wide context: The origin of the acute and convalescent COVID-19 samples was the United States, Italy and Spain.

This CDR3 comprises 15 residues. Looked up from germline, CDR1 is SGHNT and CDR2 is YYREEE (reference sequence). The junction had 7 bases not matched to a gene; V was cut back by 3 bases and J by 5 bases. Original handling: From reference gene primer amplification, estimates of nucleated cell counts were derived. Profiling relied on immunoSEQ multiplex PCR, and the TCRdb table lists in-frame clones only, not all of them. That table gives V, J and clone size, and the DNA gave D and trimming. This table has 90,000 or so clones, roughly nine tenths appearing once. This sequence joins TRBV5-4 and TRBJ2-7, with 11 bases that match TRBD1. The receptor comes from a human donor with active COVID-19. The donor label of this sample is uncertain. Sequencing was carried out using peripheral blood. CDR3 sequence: CASSSPRTGGHEQYF. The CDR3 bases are TGTGCCAGCAGCTCGCCGAGGACAGGGGGCCACGAGCAGTACTTC.